A single sample is the source of the 14 T cell receptor beta chains below, sequenced in a study of CD8 T cells in Susac syndrome. The authors reverse transcribed roughly 0.45 to 1 ug RNA with random hexamers. TCRdb re-derived calls from the immunoSEQ multiplex PCR reads in MiXCR, one entry per CDR3 protein. The sample shows about 130,000 distinct CDR3 sequences, around 91% of them seen only once. Sequencing used CD8+ T cells from PBMCs. Receptors originate from a human donor with multiple sclerosis.

V usage is TRBV5-4 and J usage is TRBJ1-2, with a possible D match to TRBD1 (5 bases). The CDR3 runs 17 residues. V gave up 5 bases and J gave up 2 bases, with 22 bases separating them. Germline V CDR1 and CDR2: SGHNT, YYREEE (reference sequence). CDR3 nucleotide sequence: TGTGCCAGCAGTAAATTGGGGCAGCAAAGTATCAACTATGGCTACACCTTC. It yields the protein CASSKLGQQSINYGYTF.

The gene calls are TRBV29-1 and TRBJ2-7; TRBD2 agrees at 9 bases. The CDR3 totals 12 residues. Germline lookup yields CDR1 SQVTM and CDR2 ANQGSEA. V lost 5 bases to trimming and J lost 1 base; unmatched junction nucleotides: 0. CDR3 DNA sequence: TGCAGCGTTCTAGCGGGATCCTACGAGCAGTACTTC. Translated: CSVLAGSYEQYF.

The chain recombines TRBV28 with TRBJ2-7, with D hard to call. The germline CDR1 and CDR2 sequences are MDHEN and SYDVKM. Trimming left V 6 bases short and J 5 bases short, with 11 bases between. CDR3 length: 12 residues. CDR3: CASRKGYHEQYF. Written as DNA, the CDR3 is TGTGCCAGCAGGAAAGGTTACCACGAGCAGTACTTC. Full variable domain (rest looked up from reference TRBV28 and TRBJ2-7): DVKVTQSSRYLVKRTGEKVFLECVQDMDHENMFWYRQDPGLGLRLIYFSYDVKMKEKGDIPEGYSVSREKKERFSLILESASTNQTSMYLCASRKGYHEQYFGPGTRLTVT.

The chain combines TRBV30 with TRBJ2-2; 11 bases align to TRBD2. In germline, CDR1 is GTSNPN, CDR2 SVGIG (reference sequence). CDR3 length equals 15 residues. V trimming: 2 bases; J trimming: 7 bases; junction bases outside the gene matches: 6. The CDR3 nucleotides are TGTGCCTGGAGTTTTACTAGCGGGAGTTTCGGGGAGCTGTTTTTT. It yields the protein CAWSFTSGSFGELFF. Full variable domain (remainder filled in from reference TRBV30 and TRBJ2-2): SQTIHQWPATLVQPVGSPLSLECTVEGTSNPNLYWYRQAAGRGLQLLFYSVGIGQISSEVPQNLSASRPQDRQFILSSKKLLLSDSGFYLCAWSFTSGSFGELFFGEGSRLTVL.

The chain links TRBV9 to TRBJ1-3; 11 positions agree with TRBD1. The CDR3 is made up of 15 amino acids. The trim removed 4 bases at V and 3 bases at J, leaving 3 bases unmatched. Germline assignment: CDR1 SGDLS and CDR2 YYNGEE. This CDR3 reads CASSPGQGGGNTIYF. The CDR3 DNA sequence: TGTGCCAGCAGCCCGGGACAGGGGGGTGGAAACACCATATATTTT. The full variable domain, with the rest looked up from reference TRBV9 and TRBJ1-3, is DSGVTQTPKHLITATGQRVTLRCSPRSGDLSVYWYQQSLDQGLQFLIQYYNGEERAKGNILERFSAQQFPDLHSELNLSSLELGDSALYFCASSPGQGGGNTIYFGEGSWLTVV.

This chain links TRBV29-1 with TRBJ2-2; 11 bases are shared with TRBD2. CDR3 length equals 15 residues. CDR1 is SQVTM and CDR2 is ANQGSEA in the germline V gene. With 1 base clipped from V and 7 bases from J, the junction kept 5 bases outside the gene matches. Here the CDR3 reads CSVEGLAGGIGELFF. As DNA, the CDR3 is TGCAGCGTTGAAGGTCTAGCGGGAGGAATCGGGGAGCTGTTTTTT.

This clonotype has just one count. The chain has TRBV27 and TRBJ1-1; D call uncertain. The CDR3 is made up of 15 amino acids. Germline lookup yields CDR1 MNHEY and CDR2 SMNVEV (reference sequence). V lost 0 bases and J 0 bases, leaving 8 bases between the germline ends. The CDR3 DNA sequence: TGTGCCAGCAGTTTATCACCGATGTTGAACACTGAAGCTTTCTTT. Translation gives CASSLSPMLNTEAFF.

This chain links TRBV5-1 with TRBJ2-7, with 8 bases aligning to TRBD2. CDR3 size: 14 residues. With V trimmed by 4 bases and J by 5 bases, 8 bases remained unmatched. Germline-derived CDR1 and CDR2 are SGHRS and YFSETQ. CDR3 bases: TGCGCCAGCAGCATCAGCGGGAGAGTCGACGAGCAGTACTTC. Translating gives CASSISGRVDEQYF.

Note on this clonotype: This likely comes from a read error, as the CDR3 has no conserved phenylalanine or tryptophan at its end. The chain employs TRBV20-1 and TRBJ2-7, with D hard to call. Germline V gene lookup returns CDR1 DFQATT and CDR2 SNEGSKA (reference sequence). The CDR3 loop spans 13 amino acids. Trimming took off 1 base at V and 1 base at J, with 8 bases between the two ends. This chain's CDR3 is CSARAGSSYEQYL. The CDR3 DNA reads as TGCAGTGCTAGAGCCGGGTCGTCCTACGAGCAGTACCTC.

V gene TRBV7-9 combines with J gene TRBJ1-1; a weak D match, TRBD1 (6 bases). The germline CDR1 and CDR2 sequences are SEHNR and FQNEAQ (reference sequence). This CDR3 region has 15 residues. V dropped 1 base and J dropped 1 base, with 10 bases sitting between them. CDR3 sequence: CASSLVVGGNTEAFF. The CDR3 nucleotides read TGTGCCAGCAGCTTAGTCGTAGGGGGGAACACTGAAGCTTTCTTT.

J is TRBJ1-5 and V is TRBV7-9; tentatively, D is TRBD1 (5 bases). The CDR3 runs to 15 residues. CDR1 and CDR2 from the germline V gene are SEHNR and FQNEAQ (reference sequence). The ends were cut back, 1 base at V and 5 bases at J, with 12 bases in the middle. The CDR3 loop is CASSLDGAAHQPQHF. For the CDR3, the DNA is TGTGCCAGCAGCTTAGACGGGGCAGCCCATCAGCCCCAGCATTTT.

V usage is TRBV9 and J usage is TRBJ2-7; D is unclear. Trimming removed 0 bases at V and 5 bases at J, with 15 bases between. Germline CDR1 is SGDLS and CDR2 is YYNGEE. The length of the CDR3 is 15 residues. In DNA form, the CDR3 reads TGTGCCAGCAGCGTAGCTAACAGTTTCCTTAACGAGCAGTACTTC. Residues: CASSVANSFLNEQYF. The complete variable domain, with remaining parts taken from reference TRBV9 and TRBJ2-7, reads DSGVTQTPKHLITATGQRVTLRCSPRSGDLSVYWYQQSLDQGLQFLIQYYNGEERAKGNILERFSAQQFPDLHSELNLSSLELGDSALYFCASSVANSFLNEQYFGPGTRLTVT.

This chain uses TRBV5-1 with TRBJ1-6; D perhaps matches TRBD1 (5 bases). Per germline, CDR1 SGHRS and CDR2 YFSETQ. The CDR3 runs to 15 residues. V dropped 2 bases and J dropped 8 bases, with 14 bases sitting between them. The CDR3 region is CASSFWQGSDSPLHF. The CDR3 region has the DNA TGCGCCAGCAGCTTCTGGCAGGGATCGGATTCACCCCTCCACTTT.

The chain is built from TRBV28 and TRBJ2-5; D might be TRBD1 or TRBD2, each matching 6 bases. The CDR3 sequence is 15 residues long. Per the germline V gene, CDR1 is MDHEN and CDR2 is SYDVKM. The ends were cut back, 6 bases at V and 3 bases at J, with 17 bases in the middle. The CDR3 here is CASSQARRGKETQYF. CDR3 sequence (DNA): TGTGCCAGCAGCCAAGCCCGGAGGGGGAAAGAGACCCAGTACTTC.